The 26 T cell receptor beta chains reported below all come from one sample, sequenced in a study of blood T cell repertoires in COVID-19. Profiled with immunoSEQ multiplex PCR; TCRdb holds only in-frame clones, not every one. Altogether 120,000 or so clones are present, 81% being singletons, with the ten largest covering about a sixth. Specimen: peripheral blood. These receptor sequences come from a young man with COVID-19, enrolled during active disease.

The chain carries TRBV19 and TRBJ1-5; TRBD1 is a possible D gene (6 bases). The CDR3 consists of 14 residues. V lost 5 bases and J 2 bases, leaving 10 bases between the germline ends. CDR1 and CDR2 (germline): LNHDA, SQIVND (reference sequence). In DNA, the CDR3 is TGTGCCAGTAGTTCCCGACAGGGCAATCAGCCCCAGCATTTT. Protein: CASSSRQGNQPQHF.

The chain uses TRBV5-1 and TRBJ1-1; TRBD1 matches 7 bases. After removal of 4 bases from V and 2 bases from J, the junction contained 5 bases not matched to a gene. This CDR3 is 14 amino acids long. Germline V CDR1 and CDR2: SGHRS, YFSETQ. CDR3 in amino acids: CASSPGQANTEAFF. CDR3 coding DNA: TGCGCCAGCAGCCCCGGACAGGCTAACACTGAAGCTTTCTTT.

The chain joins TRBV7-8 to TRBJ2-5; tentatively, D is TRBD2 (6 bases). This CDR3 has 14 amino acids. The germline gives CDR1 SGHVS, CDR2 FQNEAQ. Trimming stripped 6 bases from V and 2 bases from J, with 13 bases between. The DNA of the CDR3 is TGTGCCAGCAGTCCTAGCGCTTCTCAAGAGACCCAGTACTTC. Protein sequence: CASSPSASQETQYF.

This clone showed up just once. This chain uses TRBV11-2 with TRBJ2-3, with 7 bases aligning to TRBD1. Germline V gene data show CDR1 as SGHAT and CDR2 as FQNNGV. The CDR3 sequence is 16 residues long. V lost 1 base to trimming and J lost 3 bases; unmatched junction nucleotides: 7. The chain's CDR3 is CASSLAARGQTDTQYF. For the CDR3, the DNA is TGTGCCAGCAGCTTAGCTGCCAGGGGACAGACAGATACGCAGTATTTT.

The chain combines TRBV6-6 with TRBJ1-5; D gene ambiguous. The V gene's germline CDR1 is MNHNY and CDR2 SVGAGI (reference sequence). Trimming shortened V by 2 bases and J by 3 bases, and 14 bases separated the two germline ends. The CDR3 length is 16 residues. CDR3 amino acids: CASSYVGGAANQPQHF. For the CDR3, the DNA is TGTGCCAGCAGTTACGTGGGTGGAGCAGCCAATCAGCCCCAGCATTTT.

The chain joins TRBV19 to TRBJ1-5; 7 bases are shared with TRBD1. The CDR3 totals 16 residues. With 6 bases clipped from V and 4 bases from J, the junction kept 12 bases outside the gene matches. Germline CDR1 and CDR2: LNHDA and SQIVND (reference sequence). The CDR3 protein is CASSLWRGRGNQPQHF. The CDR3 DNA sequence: TGTGCCAGTAGCCTTTGGAGAGGCAGGGGGAATCAGCCCCAGCATTTT.

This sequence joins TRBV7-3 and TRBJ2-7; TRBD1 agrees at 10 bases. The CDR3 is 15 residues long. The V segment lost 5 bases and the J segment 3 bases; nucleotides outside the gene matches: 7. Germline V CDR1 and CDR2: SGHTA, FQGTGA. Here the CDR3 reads CASSPGQGVFYEQYF. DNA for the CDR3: TGTGCCAGCAGCCCCGGACAGGGGGTATTCTACGAGCAGTACTTC.

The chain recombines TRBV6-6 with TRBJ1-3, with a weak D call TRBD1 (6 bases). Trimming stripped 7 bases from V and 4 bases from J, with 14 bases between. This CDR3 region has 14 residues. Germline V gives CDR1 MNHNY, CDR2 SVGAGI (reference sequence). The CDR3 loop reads CASTAGAEGNTIYF. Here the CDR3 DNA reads TGTGCCAGCACGGCGGGGGCGGAAGGAAACACCATATATTTT.

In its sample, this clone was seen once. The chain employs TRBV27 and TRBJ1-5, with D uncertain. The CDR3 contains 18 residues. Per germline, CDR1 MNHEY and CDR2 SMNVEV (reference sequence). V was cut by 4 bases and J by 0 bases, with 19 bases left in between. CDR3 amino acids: CASSSPFARLSSNQPQHF. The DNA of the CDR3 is TGTGCCAGCAGTTCTCCCTTCGCCAGACTCTCTAGCAATCAGCCCCAGCATTTT.

DNA for the CDR3: TGTGCCAGCAGGGAGCGGGAGGGACAAGAGACCCAGTACTTC. Amino acid sequence: CASREREGQETQYF. The J gene is TRBJ2-5, the V gene TRBV2, with 10 bases fitting TRBD2. CDR1 and CDR2 (germline): SNHLY, FYNNEI. The CDR3 sequence is 14 residues long. Trimming removed 6 bases from V and 2 bases from J; junction bases left unmatched: 3.

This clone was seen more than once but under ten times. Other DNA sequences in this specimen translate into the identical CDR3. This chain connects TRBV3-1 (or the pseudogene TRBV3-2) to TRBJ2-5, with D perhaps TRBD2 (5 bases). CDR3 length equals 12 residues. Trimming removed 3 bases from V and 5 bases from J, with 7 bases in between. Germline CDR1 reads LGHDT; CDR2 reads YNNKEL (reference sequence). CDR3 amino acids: CASSQGGETQYF. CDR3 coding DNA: TGTGCCAGCAGCCAGGGCGGGGAGACCCAGTACTTC.

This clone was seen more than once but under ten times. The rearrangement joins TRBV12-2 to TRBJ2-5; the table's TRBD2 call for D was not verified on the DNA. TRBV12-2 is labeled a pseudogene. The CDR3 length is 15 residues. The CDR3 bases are TGTGCAAGTCGCTCTTCCTCCCATGGGGGGGAGACCCAGTACTTC. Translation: CASRSSSHGGETQYF.

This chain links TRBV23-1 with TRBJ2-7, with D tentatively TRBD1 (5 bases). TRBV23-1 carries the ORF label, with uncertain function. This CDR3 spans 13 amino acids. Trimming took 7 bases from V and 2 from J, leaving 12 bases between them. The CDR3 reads CASKGASTYEQYF. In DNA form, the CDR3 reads TGCGCCAGCAAAGGGGCGTCGACCTACGAGCAGTACTTC.

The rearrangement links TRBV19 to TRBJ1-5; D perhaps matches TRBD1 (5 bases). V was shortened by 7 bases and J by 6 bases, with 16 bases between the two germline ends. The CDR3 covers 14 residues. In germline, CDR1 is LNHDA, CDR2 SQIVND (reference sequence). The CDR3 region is CASTMGQGGQPQHF. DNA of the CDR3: TGTGCCAGTACTATGGGGCAGGGTGGTCAGCCCCAGCATTTT.

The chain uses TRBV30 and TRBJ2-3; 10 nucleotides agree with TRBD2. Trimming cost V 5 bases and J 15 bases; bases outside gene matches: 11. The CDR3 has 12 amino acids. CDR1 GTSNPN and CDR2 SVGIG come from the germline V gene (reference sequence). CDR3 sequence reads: CAWSPAGGPEYF. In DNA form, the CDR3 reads TGTGCCTGGTCTCCAGCGGGGGGGCCTGAATATTTT.

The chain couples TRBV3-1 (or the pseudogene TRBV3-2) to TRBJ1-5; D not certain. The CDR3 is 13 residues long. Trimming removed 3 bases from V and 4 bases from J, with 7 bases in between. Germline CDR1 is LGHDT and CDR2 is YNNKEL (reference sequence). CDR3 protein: CASSHSGNQPQHF. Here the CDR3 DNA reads TGTGCCAGCAGCCACAGCGGAAATCAGCCCCAGCATTTT.

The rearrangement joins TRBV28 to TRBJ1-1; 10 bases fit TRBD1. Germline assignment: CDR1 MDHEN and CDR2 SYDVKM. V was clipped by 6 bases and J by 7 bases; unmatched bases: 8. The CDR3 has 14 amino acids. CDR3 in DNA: TGTGCCAGCAGGCATGGGACAGGGGCGGATGAAGCTTTCTTT. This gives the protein CASRHGTGADEAFF. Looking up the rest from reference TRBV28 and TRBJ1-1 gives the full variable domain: DVKVTQSSRYLVKRTGEKVFLECVQDMDHENMFWYRQDPGLGLRLIYFSYDVKMKEKGDIPEGYSVSREKKERFSLILESASTNQTSMYLCASRHGTGADEAFFGQGTRLTVV.

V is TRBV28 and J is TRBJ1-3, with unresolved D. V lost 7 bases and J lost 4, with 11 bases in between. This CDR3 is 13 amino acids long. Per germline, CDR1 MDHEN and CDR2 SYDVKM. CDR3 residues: CASTSTQGNTIYF. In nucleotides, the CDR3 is TGTGCCAGCACTTCCACACAGGGAAACACCATATATTTT.

CDR3 region: CAGGQEPYGYTF. CDR3 nucleotide sequence: TGTGCCGGAGGACAGGAACCCTATGGCTACACCTTC. V gene TRBV19 combines with J gene TRBJ1-2; 7 bases are shared with TRBD1. J was trimmed by 4 bases and V by 11 bases; bases with no gene match: 7. Germline CDR1 LNHDA, CDR2 SQIVND (reference sequence). The CDR3 consists of 12 residues. Looking up the rest from reference TRBV19 and TRBJ1-2 gives the full variable domain: DGGITQSPKYLFRKEGQNVTLSCEQNLNHDAMYWYRQDPGQGLRLIYYSQIVNDFQKGDIAEGYSVSREKKESFPLTVTSAQKNPTAFYLCAGGQEPYGYTFGSGTRLTVV.

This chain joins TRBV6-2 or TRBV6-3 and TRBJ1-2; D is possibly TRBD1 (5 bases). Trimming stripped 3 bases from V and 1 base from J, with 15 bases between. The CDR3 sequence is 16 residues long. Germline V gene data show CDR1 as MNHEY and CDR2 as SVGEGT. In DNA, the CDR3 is TGTGCCAGCAGTTATGGAGCGGGGGACTATAACTATGGCTACACCTTC. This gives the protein CASSYGAGDYNYGYTF.

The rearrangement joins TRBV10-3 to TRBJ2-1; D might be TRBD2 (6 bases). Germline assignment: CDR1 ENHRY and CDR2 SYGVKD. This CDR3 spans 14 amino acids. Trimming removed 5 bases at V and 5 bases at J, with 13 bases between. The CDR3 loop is CAISSGRGNNEQFF. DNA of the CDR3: TGTGCCATCAGTTCTGGGCGGGGCAACAATGAGCAGTTCTTC.

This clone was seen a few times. The CDR3 reads CASRLGSGSLNEQFF. CDR3 bases: TGTGCCAGTCGCCTGGGGAGCGGGAGTCTCAATGAGCAGTTCTTC. The chain recombines TRBV19 with TRBJ2-1; 8 bases agree with TRBD2. This CDR3 spans 15 amino acids. Germline values: CDR1 LNHDA, CDR2 SQIVND (reference sequence). V lost 8 bases and J lost 6; bases outside the gene matches: 12.

The CDR3 spells CASSKWASYNYGYTF. The CDR3 DNA is TGTGCCAGTAGTAAATGGGCCAGCTATAACTATGGCTACACCTTC. The chain is built from TRBV19 and TRBJ1-2; D remains ambiguous. This CDR3 is 15 amino acids long. Germline CDR1 reads LNHDA; CDR2 reads SQIVND (reference sequence). V was pared by 4 bases and J by 1 base, with 13 bases between.

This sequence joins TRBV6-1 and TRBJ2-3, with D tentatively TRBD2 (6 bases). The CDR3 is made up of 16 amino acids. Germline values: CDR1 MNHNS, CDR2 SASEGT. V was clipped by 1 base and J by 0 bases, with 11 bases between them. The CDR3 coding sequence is TGTGCCAGCAGTGAAGGACTAGGGACCAGCACAGATACGCAGTATTTT. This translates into CASSEGLGTSTDTQYF.

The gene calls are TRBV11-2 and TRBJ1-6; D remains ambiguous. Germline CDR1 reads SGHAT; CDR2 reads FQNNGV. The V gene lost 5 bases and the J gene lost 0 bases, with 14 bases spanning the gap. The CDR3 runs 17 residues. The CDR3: CASSRGRLSSYNSPLHF. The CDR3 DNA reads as TGTGCCAGCAGCCGCGGGAGGTTGAGCTCCTATAATTCACCCCTCCACTTT.

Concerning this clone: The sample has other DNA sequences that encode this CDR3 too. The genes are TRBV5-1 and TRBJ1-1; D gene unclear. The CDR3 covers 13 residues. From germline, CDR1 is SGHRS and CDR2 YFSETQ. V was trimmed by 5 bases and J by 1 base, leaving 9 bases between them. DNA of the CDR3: TGCGCCAGCAGTGGAACAGCGAACACTGAAGCTTTCTTT. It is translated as CASSGTANTEAFF.